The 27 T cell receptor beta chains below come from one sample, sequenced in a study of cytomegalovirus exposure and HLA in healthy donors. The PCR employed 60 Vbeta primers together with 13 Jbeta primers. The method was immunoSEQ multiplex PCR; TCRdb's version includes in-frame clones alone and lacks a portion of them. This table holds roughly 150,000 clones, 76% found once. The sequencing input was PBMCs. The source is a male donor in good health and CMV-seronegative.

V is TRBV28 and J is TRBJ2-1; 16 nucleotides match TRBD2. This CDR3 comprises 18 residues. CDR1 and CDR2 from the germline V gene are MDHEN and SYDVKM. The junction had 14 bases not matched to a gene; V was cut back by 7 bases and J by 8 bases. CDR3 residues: CASTPPPGLAGGQDEQFF. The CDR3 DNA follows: TGTGCCAGCACCCCCCCGCCGGGACTAGCGGGAGGGCAGGATGAGCAGTTCTTC.

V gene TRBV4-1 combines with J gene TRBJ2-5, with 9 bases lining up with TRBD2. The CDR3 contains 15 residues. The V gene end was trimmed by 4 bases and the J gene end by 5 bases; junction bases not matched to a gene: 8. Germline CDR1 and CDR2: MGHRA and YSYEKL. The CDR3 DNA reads TGCGCCAGCAGCCGACTAGCGGACCTCCGGGAGACCCAGTACTTC. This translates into CASSRLADLRETQYF.

The CDR3 DNA reads TGTGCCAGCATTCCGGGGGGGGCTAACTATGGCTACACCTTC. It codes for CASIPGGANYGYTF. The chain carries TRBV28 and TRBJ1-2, with D perhaps matching TRBD1 (5 bases). The CDR3 loop spans 14 amino acids. V was cut by 7 bases and J by 0 bases, with 12 bases left in between. CDR1 and CDR2 (germline): MDHEN, SYDVKM.

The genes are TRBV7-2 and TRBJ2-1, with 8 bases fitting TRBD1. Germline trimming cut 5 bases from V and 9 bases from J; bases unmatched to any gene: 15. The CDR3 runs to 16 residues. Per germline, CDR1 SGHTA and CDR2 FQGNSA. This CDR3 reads CASSHRRGQAFAEQFF. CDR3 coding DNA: TGTGCCAGCAGCCACCGCCGGGGACAGGCATTTGCTGAGCAGTTCTTC.

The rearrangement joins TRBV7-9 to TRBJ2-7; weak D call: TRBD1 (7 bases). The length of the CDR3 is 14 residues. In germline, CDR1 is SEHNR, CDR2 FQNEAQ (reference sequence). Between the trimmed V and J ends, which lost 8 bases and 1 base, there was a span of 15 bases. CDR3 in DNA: TGTGCCAGCGGCAGGGGGGCCACGTCCTACGAGCAGTACTTC. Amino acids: CASGRGATSYEQYF. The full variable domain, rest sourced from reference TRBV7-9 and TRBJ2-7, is DTGVSQNPRHKITKRGQNVTFRCDPISEHNRLYWYRQTLGQGPEFLTYFQNEAQLEKSRLLSDRFSAERPKGSFSTLEIQRTEQGDSAMYLCASGRGATSYEQYFGPGTRLTVT.

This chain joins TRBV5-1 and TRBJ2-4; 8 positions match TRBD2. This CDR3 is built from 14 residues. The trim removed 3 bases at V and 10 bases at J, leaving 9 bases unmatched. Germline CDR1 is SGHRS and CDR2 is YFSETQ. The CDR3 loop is CASSSRGGARIQYF. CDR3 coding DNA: TGCGCCAGCAGCTCACGGGGGGGGGCCCGGATTCAGTACTTC.

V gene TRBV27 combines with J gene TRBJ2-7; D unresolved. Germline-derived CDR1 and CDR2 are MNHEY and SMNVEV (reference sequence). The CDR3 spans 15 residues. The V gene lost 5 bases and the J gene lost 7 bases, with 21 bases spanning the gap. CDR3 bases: TGTGCCAGCAGTGCCAGCCAGTTTGCGACTTTGGAGCAGTACTTC. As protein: CASSASQFATLEQYF.

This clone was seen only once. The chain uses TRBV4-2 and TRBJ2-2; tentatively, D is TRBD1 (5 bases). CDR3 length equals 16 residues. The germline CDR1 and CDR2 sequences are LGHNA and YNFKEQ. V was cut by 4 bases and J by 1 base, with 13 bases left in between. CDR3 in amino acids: CASSPAWGVNTGELFF. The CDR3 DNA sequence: TGTGCCAGCAGCCCCGCATGGGGCGTGAACACCGGGGAGCTGTTTTTT.

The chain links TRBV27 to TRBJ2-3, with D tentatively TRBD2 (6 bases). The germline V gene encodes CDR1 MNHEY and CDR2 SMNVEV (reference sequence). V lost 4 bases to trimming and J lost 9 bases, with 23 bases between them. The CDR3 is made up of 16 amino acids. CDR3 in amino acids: CASSSPAGLPLITQYF. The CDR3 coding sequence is TGTGCCAGCAGTTCCCCGGCTGGACTACCTCTGATCACGCAGTATTTT.

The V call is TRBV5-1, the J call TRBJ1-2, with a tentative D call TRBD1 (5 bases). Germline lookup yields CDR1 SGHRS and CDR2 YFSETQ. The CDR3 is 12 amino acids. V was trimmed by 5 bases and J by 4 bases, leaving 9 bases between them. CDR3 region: CASRQASYGYTF. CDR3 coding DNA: TGCGCCAGCAGACAGGCCTCCTATGGCTACACCTTC.

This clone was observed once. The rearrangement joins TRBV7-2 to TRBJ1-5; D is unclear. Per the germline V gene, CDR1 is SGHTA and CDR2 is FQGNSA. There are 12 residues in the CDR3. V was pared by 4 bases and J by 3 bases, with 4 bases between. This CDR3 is CASSSFNQPQHF. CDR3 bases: TGTGCCAGCAGCTCCTTCAATCAGCCCCAGCATTTT.

The CDR3 nucleotides are TGCGCCAGCAGTGAGTCGAAGTTGGGCCAGCCCCAGCATTTT. Amino acids: CASSESKLGQPQHF. The gene calls are TRBV10-2 and TRBJ1-5, with no clear D. Germline V gene sequence: CDR1 WSHSY, CDR2 SAAADI. The CDR3 sequence is 14 residues long. Trimming pared 0 bases from V and 7 bases from J, leaving 10 bases between.

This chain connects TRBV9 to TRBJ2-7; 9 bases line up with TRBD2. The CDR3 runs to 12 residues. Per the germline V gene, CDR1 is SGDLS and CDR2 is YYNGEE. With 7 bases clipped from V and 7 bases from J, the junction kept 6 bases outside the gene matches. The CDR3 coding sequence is TGTGCCAGCGGGCGGGGGGGTGGAGAGCAGTACTTC. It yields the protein CASGRGGGEQYF.

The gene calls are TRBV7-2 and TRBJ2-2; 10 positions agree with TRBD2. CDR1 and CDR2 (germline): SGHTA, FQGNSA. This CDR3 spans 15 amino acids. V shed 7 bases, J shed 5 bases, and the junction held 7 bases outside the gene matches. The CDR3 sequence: CASNLSGRGTGELFF. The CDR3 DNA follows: TGTGCCAGCAACCTAAGCGGGAGGGGTACCGGGGAGCTGTTTTTT.

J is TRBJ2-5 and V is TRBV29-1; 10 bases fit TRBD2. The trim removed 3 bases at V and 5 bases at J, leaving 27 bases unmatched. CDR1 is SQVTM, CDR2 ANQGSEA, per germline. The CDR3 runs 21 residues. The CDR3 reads CSVEGLLEREGLTGIRETQYF. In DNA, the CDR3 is TGCAGCGTTGAGGGCCTACTAGAGCGGGAGGGCCTGACCGGAATCAGGGAGACCCAGTACTTC.

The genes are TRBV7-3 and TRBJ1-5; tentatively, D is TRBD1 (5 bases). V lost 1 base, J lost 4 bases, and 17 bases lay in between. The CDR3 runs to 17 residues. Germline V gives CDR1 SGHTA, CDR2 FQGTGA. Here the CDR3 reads CASSLNGRDGKNQPQHF. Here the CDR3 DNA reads TGTGCCAGCAGCTTAAACGGGAGGGACGGTAAGAATCAGCCCCAGCATTTT.

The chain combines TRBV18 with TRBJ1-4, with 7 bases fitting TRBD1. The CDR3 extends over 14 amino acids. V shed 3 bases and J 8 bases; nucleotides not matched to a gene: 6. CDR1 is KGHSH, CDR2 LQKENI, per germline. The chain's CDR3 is CASSPATGREKLFF. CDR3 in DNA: TGTGCCAGCTCACCCGCGACAGGGAGAGAAAAACTGTTTTTT.

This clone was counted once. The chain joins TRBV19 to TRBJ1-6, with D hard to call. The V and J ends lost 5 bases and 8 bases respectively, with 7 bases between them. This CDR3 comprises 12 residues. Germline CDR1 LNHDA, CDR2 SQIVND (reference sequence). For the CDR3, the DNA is TGTGCCAGTAGTCGGAGGGATTCACCCCTCCACTTT. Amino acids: CASSRRDSPLHF.

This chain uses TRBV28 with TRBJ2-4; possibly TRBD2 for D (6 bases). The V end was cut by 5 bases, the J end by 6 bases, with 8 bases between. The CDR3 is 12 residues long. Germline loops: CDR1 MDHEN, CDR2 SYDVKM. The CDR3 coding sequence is TGTGCCAGCAGTAAAGCGGGAAACATTCAGTACTTC. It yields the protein CASSKAGNIQYF.

The CDR3 DNA follows: TGCGCCAGCAGCCGAGTCGGGACAGGGTCCCGCAGGGATGTTGGCTACACCTTC. It is translated as CASSRVGTGSRRDVGYTF. V is TRBV4-1 and J is TRBJ1-2, with 9 positions matching TRBD1. V was clipped by 4 bases and J by 7 bases; unmatched bases: 19. The CDR3 totals 18 residues. Germline CDR1 reads MGHRA; CDR2 reads YSYEKL.

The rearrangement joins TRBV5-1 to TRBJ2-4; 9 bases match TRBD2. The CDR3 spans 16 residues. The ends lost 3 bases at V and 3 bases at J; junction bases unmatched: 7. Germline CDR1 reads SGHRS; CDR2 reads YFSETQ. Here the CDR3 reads CASSSRGSGGKNIQYF. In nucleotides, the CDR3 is TGCGCCAGCAGCTCCCGGGGTAGCGGGGGCAAAAACATTCAGTACTTC.

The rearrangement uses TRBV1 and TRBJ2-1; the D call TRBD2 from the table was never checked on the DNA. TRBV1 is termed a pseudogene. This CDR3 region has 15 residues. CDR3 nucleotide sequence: TGCACCAGCAGCCAGCCCTGGACTAGCGTCAATGAGCAGTTCTTC. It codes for CTSSQPWTSVNEQFF.

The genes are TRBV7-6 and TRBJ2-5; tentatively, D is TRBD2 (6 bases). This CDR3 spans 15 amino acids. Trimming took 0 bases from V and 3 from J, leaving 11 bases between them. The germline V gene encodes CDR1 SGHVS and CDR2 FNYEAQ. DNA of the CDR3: TGTGCCAGCAGCTTAGCGCGGTGGAGGGAAGAGACCCAGTACTTC. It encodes CASSLARWREETQYF.

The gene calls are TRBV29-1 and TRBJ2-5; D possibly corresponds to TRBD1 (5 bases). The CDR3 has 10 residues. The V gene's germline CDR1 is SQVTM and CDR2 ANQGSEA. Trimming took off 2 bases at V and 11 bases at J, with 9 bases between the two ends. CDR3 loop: CSVERGKQYF. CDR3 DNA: TGCAGCGTTGAAAGGGGCAAGCAGTACTTC.

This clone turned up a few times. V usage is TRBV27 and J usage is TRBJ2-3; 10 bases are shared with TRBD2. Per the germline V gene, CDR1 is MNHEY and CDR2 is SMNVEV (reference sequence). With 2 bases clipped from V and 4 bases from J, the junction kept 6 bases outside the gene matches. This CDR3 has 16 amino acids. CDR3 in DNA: TGTGCCAGCAGTTTAGGACTAGCGGCTTCTGCAGATACGCAGTATTTT. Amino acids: CASSLGLAASADTQYF.

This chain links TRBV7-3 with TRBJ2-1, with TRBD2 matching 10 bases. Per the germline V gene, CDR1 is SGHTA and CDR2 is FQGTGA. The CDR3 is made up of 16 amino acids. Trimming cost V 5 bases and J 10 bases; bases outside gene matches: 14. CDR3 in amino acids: CASSTGRGLAGAEQFF. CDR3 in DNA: TGTGCCAGCAGCACAGGACGGGGGCTAGCGGGGGCGGAGCAGTTCTTC.

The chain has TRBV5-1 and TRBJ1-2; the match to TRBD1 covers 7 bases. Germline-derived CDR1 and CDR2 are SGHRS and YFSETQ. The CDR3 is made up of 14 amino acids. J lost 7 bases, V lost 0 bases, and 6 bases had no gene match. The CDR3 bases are TGCGCCAGCAGCTTGGGACAGGGAGACTCTGGCTACACCTTC. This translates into CASSLGQGDSGYTF.